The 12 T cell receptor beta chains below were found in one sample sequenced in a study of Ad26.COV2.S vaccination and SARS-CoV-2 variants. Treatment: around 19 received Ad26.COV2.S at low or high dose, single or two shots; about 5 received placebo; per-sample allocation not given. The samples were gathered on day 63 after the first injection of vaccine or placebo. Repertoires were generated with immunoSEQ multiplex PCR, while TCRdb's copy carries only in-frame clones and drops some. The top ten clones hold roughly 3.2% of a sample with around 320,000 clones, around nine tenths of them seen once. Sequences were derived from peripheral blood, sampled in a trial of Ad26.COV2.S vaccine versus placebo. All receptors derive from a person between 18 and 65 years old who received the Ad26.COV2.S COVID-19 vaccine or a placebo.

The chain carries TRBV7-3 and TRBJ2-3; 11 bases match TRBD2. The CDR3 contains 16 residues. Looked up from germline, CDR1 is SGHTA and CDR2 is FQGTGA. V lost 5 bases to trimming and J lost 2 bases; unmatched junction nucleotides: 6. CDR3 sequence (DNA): TGTGCCAGCAGCCCGGGACTAGCGGACCCCACAGATACGCAGTATTTT. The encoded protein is CASSPGLADPTDTQYF.

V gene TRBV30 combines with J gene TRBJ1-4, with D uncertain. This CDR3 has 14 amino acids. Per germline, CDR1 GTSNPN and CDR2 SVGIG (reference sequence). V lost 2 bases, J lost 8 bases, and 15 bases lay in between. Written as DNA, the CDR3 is TGTGCCTGGAGTCCGGGATCTGCCGGCGAAAAACTGTTTTTT. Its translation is CAWSPGSAGEKLFF.

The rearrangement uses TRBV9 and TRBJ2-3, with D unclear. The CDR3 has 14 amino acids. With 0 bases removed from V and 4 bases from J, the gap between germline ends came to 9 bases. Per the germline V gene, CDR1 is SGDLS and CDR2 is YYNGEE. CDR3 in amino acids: CASSVAGWSDTQYF. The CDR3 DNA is TGTGCCAGCAGCGTAGCAGGTTGGTCAGATACGCAGTATTTT. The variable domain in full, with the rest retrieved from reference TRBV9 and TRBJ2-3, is DSGVTQTPKHLITATGQRVTLRCSPRSGDLSVYWYQQSLDQGLQFLIQYYNGEERAKGNILERFSAQQFPDLHSELNLSSLELGDSALYFCASSVAGWSDTQYFGPGTRLTVL.

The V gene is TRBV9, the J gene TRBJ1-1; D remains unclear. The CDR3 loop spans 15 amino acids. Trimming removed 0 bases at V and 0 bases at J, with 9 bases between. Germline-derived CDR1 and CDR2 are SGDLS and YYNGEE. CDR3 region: CASSVGYPLNTEAFF. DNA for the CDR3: TGTGCCAGCAGCGTAGGATACCCACTGAACACTGAAGCTTTCTTT.

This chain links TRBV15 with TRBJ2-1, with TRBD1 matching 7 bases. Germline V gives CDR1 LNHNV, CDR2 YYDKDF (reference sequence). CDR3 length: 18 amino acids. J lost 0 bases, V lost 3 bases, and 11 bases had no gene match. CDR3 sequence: CATSRAQGSKSSYNEQFF. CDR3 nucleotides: TGTGCCACCAGCAGGGCACAGGGGTCAAAGAGCTCCTACAATGAGCAGTTCTTC.

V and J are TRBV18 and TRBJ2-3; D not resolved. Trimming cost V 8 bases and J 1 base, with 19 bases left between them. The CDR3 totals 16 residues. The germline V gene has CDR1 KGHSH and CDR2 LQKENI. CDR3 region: CASTQAPTLGTDTQYF. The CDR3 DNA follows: TGTGCCAGCACCCAAGCGCCCACGTTGGGCACAGATACGCAGTATTTT.

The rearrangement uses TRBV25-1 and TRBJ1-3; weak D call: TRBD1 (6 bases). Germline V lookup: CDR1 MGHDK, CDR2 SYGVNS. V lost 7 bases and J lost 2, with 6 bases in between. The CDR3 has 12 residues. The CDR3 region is CASKGAGNTIYF. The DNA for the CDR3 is TGTGCCAGCAAGGGGGCTGGAAACACCATATATTTT.

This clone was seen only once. CDR3 protein: CASSPTSGTLTNYGYTF. DNA for the CDR3: TGTGCCAGCAGCCCCACTTCCGGGACACTTACTAACTATGGCTACACCTTC. This chain uses TRBV3-1 (or the pseudogene TRBV3-2) with TRBJ1-2, with D maybe TRBD1 (6 bases). Germline CDR1 and CDR2: LGHDT and YNNKEL (reference sequence). The CDR3 is 17 residues long. Trimming removed 4 bases from V and 0 bases from J, with 18 bases in between.

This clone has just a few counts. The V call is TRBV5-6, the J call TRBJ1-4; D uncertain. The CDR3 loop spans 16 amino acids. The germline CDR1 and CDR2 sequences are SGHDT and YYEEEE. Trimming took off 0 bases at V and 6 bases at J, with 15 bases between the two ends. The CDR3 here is CASSLGATERYEKLFF. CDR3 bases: TGTGCCAGCAGCTTGGGGGCCACGGAGCGCTATGAAAAACTGTTTTTT.

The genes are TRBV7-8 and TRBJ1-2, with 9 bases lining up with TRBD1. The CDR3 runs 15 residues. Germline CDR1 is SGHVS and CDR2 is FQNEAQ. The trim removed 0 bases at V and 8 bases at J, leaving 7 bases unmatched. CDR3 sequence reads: CASSLALQGARGYTF. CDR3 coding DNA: TGTGCCAGCAGCTTAGCGTTACAGGGGGCAAGAGGCTACACCTTC.

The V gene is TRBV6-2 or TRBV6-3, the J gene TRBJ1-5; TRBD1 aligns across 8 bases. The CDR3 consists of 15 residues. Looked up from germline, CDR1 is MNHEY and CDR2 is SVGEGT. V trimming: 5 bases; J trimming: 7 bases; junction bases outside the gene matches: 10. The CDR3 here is CASSQLTGARQPQHF. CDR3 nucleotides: TGTGCCAGCAGTCAACTGACAGGGGCGAGACAGCCCCAGCATTTT.

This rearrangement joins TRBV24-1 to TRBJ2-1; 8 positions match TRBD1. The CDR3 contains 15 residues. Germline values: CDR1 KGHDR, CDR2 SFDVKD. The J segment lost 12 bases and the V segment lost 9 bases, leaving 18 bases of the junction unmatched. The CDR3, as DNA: TGTGCCACCCTCTGGGGTTGTAGACCAGGACAGGGGCAGTTCTTC. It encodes CATLWGCRPGQGQFF.